This T cell receptor (beta chain) derives from a study of cytomegalovirus exposure and HLA in healthy donors. Notes on the study in general: Cytomegalovirus-associated status was assigned to 150 to 200 TCR beta chains. In an earlier analysis, productive rearrangement rates for most beta V segments clustered near 87% or 30%. Reports indicated that the classifier achieved high specificity and sensitivity in diagnosing cytomegalovirus status. When analyzed later, the rates of TCR association showed variation by HLA locus, with DRB1 the most and HLA-C the fewest.

About this clone itself: Antigen unknown.

Germline CDR1 MDHEN, CDR2 SYDVKM. This CDR3 spans 13 amino acids. J lost 3 bases, V lost 6 bases, and 3 bases had no gene match. PCR used 60 Vbeta primers and 13 Jbeta primers. The table came from immunoSEQ multiplex PCR; TCRdb's copy has only in-frame clones and leaves some out. In the table there are around 100,000 clones, around 75% of which are singletons. This receptor was taken from a woman aged 25 to 39 in good health and CMV-seronegative. Specimen: PBMCs. J is TRBJ2-5 and V is TRBV28, with 8 bases identical to TRBD2. The CDR3 coding sequence is TGTGCCAGCAGGAGTAGCGGGGAAGAGACCCAGTACTTC. As protein: CASRSSGEETQYF.